One sample yielded the 15 T cell receptor beta chains listed below, sequenced in a study of monozygotic twins with inflammatory bowel disease. From its re-call of the 5' RACE reads, TCRdb lists each CDR3 protein once, without DNA. The listing records about 300,000 distinct CDR3 sequences. Sequenced material: blood. These receptors were collected from a human donor with ulcerative colitis or Crohn's disease, or a healthy co-twin of an affected twin (not recorded which).

This chain uses TRBV11-2 with TRBJ2-5. Germline CDR1 is SGHAT and CDR2 is FQNNGV. The CDR3 runs 15 residues. The CDR3 spells CASSLAETPQETQYF.

J is TRBJ1-3 and V is TRBV6-2 or TRBV6-3; checking the TCRdb D call of TRBD1 is not possible without DNA. Germline CDR1 is MNHEY and CDR2 is SVGEGT. This CDR3 has 14 residues. The CDR3 sequence is CATLEDTSGNTIYF.

This chain joins TRBV6-4 and TRBJ2-1; TCRdb's D call, TRBD2, is unchecked because there is no DNA. Germline lookup yields CDR1 MRHNA and CDR2 SNTAGT. This CDR3 spans 13 amino acids. The CDR3 protein is CASSPEASGPPFF.

The chain combines TRBV18 with TRBJ1-1; TCRdb lists TRBD1, though no DNA is available to test this call. CDR3 length: 15 residues. Looked up from germline, CDR1 is KGHSH and CDR2 is LQKENI. CDR3 amino acids: CASSRPGQGHTEAFF.

The V and J genes are TRBV6-1 and TRBJ2-5; the D gene TCRdb calls, TRBD1, cannot be checked with no DNA. This CDR3 spans 14 amino acids. CDR1 is MNHNS, CDR2 SASEGT, per germline. The CDR3 sequence: CASSAQDSQETQYF.

This CDR3 reads CAWSTGQGNTEAFF. This chain uses TRBV30 with TRBJ1-1; TCRdb's D call, TRBD1, is unchecked because there is no DNA. CDR1 and CDR2 from the germline V gene are GTSNPN and SVGIG (reference sequence). The CDR3 is made up of 14 amino acids.

V and J are TRBV7-9 and TRBJ2-1; TCRdb's D call of TRBD1 is untestable without DNA. CDR1 and CDR2 (germline): SEHNR, FQNEAQ (reference sequence). The CDR3 loop spans 13 amino acids. The CDR3 here is CASGGSSYNEQFF.

This rearrangement joins TRBV5-1 to TRBJ2-7. Germline-derived CDR1 and CDR2 are SGHRS and YFSETQ. This CDR3 has 14 amino acids. This CDR3 reads CASSFSVGNHEQYF.

The chain has TRBV5-5 and TRBJ2-5; TCRdb's D gene call, TRBD1, goes unchecked for lack of DNA. Germline-derived CDR1 and CDR2 are SGHKS and YYEKEE (reference sequence). There are 14 residues in the CDR3. This CDR3 reads CASSRGGLEETQYF.

V and J are TRBV7-9 and TRBJ1-5. The length of the CDR3 is 12 residues. From germline, CDR1 is SEHNR and CDR2 FQNEAQ (reference sequence). CDR3 sequence: CASSSQNQPQHF.

The V call is TRBV4-3, the J call TRBJ2-3; TCRdb picks TRBD2, but there is no DNA to check that call. This CDR3 is 17 amino acids long. The germline gives CDR1 LGHNA, CDR2 YSLEER. The CDR3 here is CASSPSSAGGSEDTQYF.

The genes are TRBV7-2 and TRBJ2-7. There are 12 residues in the CDR3. The germline V gene has CDR1 SGHTA and CDR2 FQGNSA. CDR3 sequence: CASSLERYEQYF.

The chain uses TRBV2 and TRBJ2-3; the D call of TRBD1 rests on TCRdb alone, since no DNA is present to check it. The CDR3 spans 14 residues. From germline, CDR1 is SNHLY and CDR2 FYNNEI. The CDR3 sequence: CASSEIAPTDTQYF.

The chain has TRBV18 and TRBJ2-5. This CDR3 is built from 12 residues. The germline gives CDR1 KGHSH, CDR2 LQKENI. This chain's CDR3 is CASSPPVETQYF.

This sequence joins TRBV20-1 and TRBJ2-7; TCRdb's D gene call, TRBD2, goes unchecked for lack of DNA. This CDR3 comprises 14 residues. The germline gives CDR1 DFQATT, CDR2 SNEGSKA (reference sequence). The CDR3 sequence: CSAPGDYNSYEQYF.